This entry lists 25 T cell receptor beta chains sequenced from one sample in a study of vaccination effects on CD4 cells after COVID-19. When less than 13 days of culture had elapsed, CD4+ T cells were isolated. Their recognized antigens are unknown. Profiling relied on immunoSEQ multiplex PCR, and the TCRdb table lists in-frame clones only, not all of them. Of about 37,000 clones in the sample, 60% to 75% were seen once. The sample consisted of CD4+ T cells from PBMCs cultured without peptide, taken before COVID-19 vaccination. The receptor source for this set is a human donor who received a COVID-19 vaccine.

The V gene is TRBV9, the J gene TRBJ1-1; TRBD1 matches 7 bases. The CDR3 covers 15 residues. The V and J ends lost 4 bases and 0 bases, in that order; junction bases with no gene match: 6. CDR1 and CDR2 from the germline V gene are SGDLS and YYNGEE. For the CDR3, the DNA is TGTGCCAGCAGCTCTCGACAGGGCCTGAACACTGAAGCTTTCTTT. Its protein product is CASSSRQGLNTEAFF.

The rearrangement links TRBV7-2 to TRBJ2-3; D could derive from TRBD1 or TRBD2 (5 bases each). CDR3 length: 16 residues. CDR1 is SGHTA and CDR2 is FQGNSA in the germline V gene. Trimming left V 0 bases short and J 2 bases short, with 12 bases between. CDR3 loop: CASSLAGVLLTDTQYF. CDR3 in DNA: TGTGCCAGCAGCTTAGCGGGGGTCCTACTCACAGATACGCAGTATTTT.

The genes are TRBV6-5 and TRBJ1-1, with D unclear. Trimming stripped 7 bases from V and 0 bases from J, with 9 bases between. Germline-derived CDR1 and CDR2 are MNHEY and SVGAGI. There are 13 residues in the CDR3. The CDR3 nucleotides are TGTGCCAGCATGGAGCTCATGAACACTGAAGCTTTCTTT. Its translation: CASMELMNTEAFF.

This clone was seen only once. V and J are TRBV23-1 and TRBJ1-2; no reliable D call. TRBV23-1 is sorted into the ORF group, with uncertain function. The length of the CDR3 is 15 residues. V lost 0 bases, J lost 0 bases, and 8 bases lay in between. This CDR3 reads CASSQSSRANYGYTF. CDR3 DNA sequence: TGCGCCAGCAGTCAATCAAGCAGAGCTAACTATGGCTACACCTTC.

There are a few counts of this clone. The chain employs TRBV11-2 and TRBJ1-4; no firm D call. V lost 5 bases and J lost 5, with 12 bases in between. Germline CDR1 reads SGHAT; CDR2 reads FQNNGV. The CDR3 has 14 residues. The CDR3 region is CASSVQAQNEKLFF. The CDR3 nucleotides are TGTGCCAGCAGCGTCCAGGCCCAGAATGAAAAACTGTTTTTT.

The V gene is TRBV3-1 (or the pseudogene TRBV3-2), the J gene TRBJ1-1, with D tentatively TRBD1 (5 bases). The CDR3 contains 14 residues. Trimming took off 6 bases at V and 0 bases at J, with 11 bases between the two ends. Germline lookup yields CDR1 LGHDT and CDR2 YNNKEL (reference sequence). The CDR3 coding sequence is TGTGCCAGCAGTCCGGGGGGGGTGAACACTGAAGCTTTCTTT. It codes for CASSPGGVNTEAFF.

The rearrangement joins TRBV9 to TRBJ1-2; D perhaps matches TRBD1 (5 bases). The length of the CDR3 is 18 residues. The V and J ends lost 6 bases and 2 bases respectively, with 26 bases between them. The germline V gene encodes CDR1 SGDLS and CDR2 YYNGEE. In DNA form, the CDR3 reads TGTGCCAGCACCCTAAATGGCGGAGGGGTTTTTGCAAACTATGGCTACACCTTC. Translation: CASTLNGGGVFANYGYTF. Using reference TRBV9 and TRBJ1-2 for the parts outside the CDR3, the full variable domain is DSGVTQTPKHLITATGQRVTLRCSPRSGDLSVYWYQQSLDQGLQFLIQYYNGEERAKGNILERFSAQQFPDLHSELNLSSLELGDSALYFCASTLNGGGVFANYGYTFGSGTRLTVV.

The rearrangement links TRBV9 to TRBJ2-5, with D tentatively TRBD2 (5 bases). Per the germline V gene, CDR1 is SGDLS and CDR2 is YYNGEE. V gave up 3 bases and J gave up 4 bases, with 16 bases separating them. This CDR3 region has 15 residues. CDR3 loop: CASSGSFAGGETQYF. The CDR3 nucleotides read TGTGCCAGCAGCGGTTCCTTTGCAGGAGGAGAGACCCAGTACTTC.

This clone was observed a handful of times. The V call is TRBV27, the J call TRBJ1-2, with a possible D match to TRBD1 (5 bases). Deletions cut 5 bases from V and 8 bases from J, with 18 bases between. Germline V lookup: CDR1 MNHEY, CDR2 SMNVEV (reference sequence). The CDR3 is 14 residues long. The CDR3 is CASSTGTLNLGYTF. DNA for the CDR3: TGTGCCAGCAGTACCGGGACCCTCAACCTCGGCTACACCTTC.

CDR3 sequence (DNA): TGTGCCAGCAGCTTAGCACTGACTAGCGGTTACAATGAGCAGTTCTTC. It codes for CASSLALTSGYNEQFF. This sequence joins TRBV7-8 and TRBJ2-1, with TRBD2 matching 9 bases. This CDR3 region has 16 residues. CDR1 is SGHVS and CDR2 is FQNEAQ in the germline V gene. V lost 0 bases to trimming and J lost 4 bases; unmatched junction nucleotides: 4.

J is TRBJ2-7 and V is TRBV5-4; D gene uncertain. Germline V lookup: CDR1 SGHNT, CDR2 YYREEE (reference sequence). This CDR3 is 14 amino acids long. The ends were cut back, 1 base at V and 2 bases at J, with 10 bases in the middle. This CDR3 is CASSLPLPAYEQYF. CDR3 DNA: TGTGCCAGCAGCTTGCCCCTACCCGCCTACGAGCAGTACTTC.

This chain links TRBV11-2 with TRBJ2-7, with 8 bases matching TRBD2. V lost 5 bases and J lost 4; bases outside the gene matches: 10. CDR1 is SGHAT and CDR2 is FQNNGV in the germline V gene. The CDR3 is 15 amino acids. The CDR3, as DNA: TGTGCCAGCAGCCTGGGGGCGGGGGGTGAGTACGAGCAGTACTTC. It encodes CASSLGAGGEYEQYF.

The chain has TRBV5-1 and TRBJ1-1; D perhaps matches TRBD1 (5 bases). CDR1 and CDR2 (germline): SGHRS, YFSETQ. The germline V and J ends were trimmed by 4 bases and 2 bases, with 15 bases remaining between them. This CDR3 is built from 15 residues. CDR3 nucleotides: TGCGCCAGCAGCGTGTGGGGGGGTAGAAACACTGAAGCTTTCTTT. It specifies CASSVWGGRNTEAFF.

This chain uses TRBV6-5 with TRBJ1-6; D gene uncertain. V lost 8 bases to trimming and J lost 2 bases, with 13 bases between them. Germline V lookup: CDR1 MNHEY, CDR2 SVGAGI. The length of the CDR3 is 15 residues. CDR3 residues: CASPSIIPYNSPLHF. CDR3 sequence (DNA): TGTGCCAGCCCATCTATAATCCCCTATAATTCACCCCTCCACTTT.

This clone was found once. The rearrangement links TRBV6-5 to TRBJ2-3, with D uncertain. CDR1 is MNHEY, CDR2 SVGAGI, per germline. The CDR3 has 13 amino acids. Trimming pared 0 bases from V and 3 bases from J, leaving 4 bases between. Here the CDR3 reads CASSYSQTDTQYF. The CDR3 bases are TGTGCCAGCAGTTACTCACAGACAGATACGCAGTATTTT.

The chain is built from TRBV20-1 and TRBJ2-1; the match to TRBD1 covers 8 bases. The germline gives CDR1 DFQATT, CDR2 SNEGSKA (reference sequence). The CDR3 totals 9 residues. The J segment lost 15 bases and the V segment lost 5 bases, leaving 3 bases of the junction unmatched. The CDR3 region is CSAVRGPFF. The CDR3, as DNA: TGCAGTGCTGTCAGGGGGCCGTTCTTC.

The chain recombines TRBV20-1 with TRBJ2-3, with 12 bases aligning to TRBD2. The CDR3 contains 16 residues. Germline CDR1 and CDR2: DFQATT and SNEGSKA (reference sequence). The ends lost 3 bases at V and 3 bases at J; junction bases unmatched: 7. The CDR3 nucleotides are TGCAGTGCTAGTAGGCTAGCGGGAGGGTTGACAGATACGCAGTATTTT. This codes for CSASRLAGGLTDTQYF.

In its sample, this clone was seen a few times. The CDR3 loop reads CASTRLSGSGTGELFF. CDR3 nucleotide sequence: TGTGCCAGTACAAGGCTCAGCGGGAGTGGGACCGGGGAGCTGTTTTTT. The rearrangement joins TRBV19 to TRBJ2-2; 8 bases match TRBD2. CDR1 is LNHDA, CDR2 SQIVND, per germline (reference sequence). V dropped 7 bases and J dropped 5; count of bases not matched to a gene: 12. The CDR3 covers 16 residues.

The chain combines TRBV29-1 with TRBJ2-3; D gene uncertain. Germline V gives CDR1 SQVTM, CDR2 ANQGSEA. Trimming pared 2 bases from V and 4 bases from J, leaving 1 base between. This CDR3 spans 10 amino acids. This CDR3 reads CSVEPDTQYF. The CDR3 DNA is TGCAGCGTTGAACCAGATACGCAGTATTTT.

This rearrangement joins TRBV11-2 to TRBJ2-3; TRBD2 matches 10 bases. Trimming took 5 bases from V and 0 from J; bases not matched to a gene: 5. Germline V lookup: CDR1 SGHAT, CDR2 FQNNGV. CDR3 length: 16 residues. For the CDR3, the DNA is TGTGCCAGCAGCGCTCAGCGGGGGGGTAGCACAGATACGCAGTATTTT. This sequence encodes CASSAQRGGSTDTQYF.

The rearrangement joins TRBV2 to TRBJ2-2, with D possibly matching TRBD2 (7 bases). CDR1 is SNHLY, CDR2 FYNNEI, per germline. V gave up 7 bases and J gave up 6 bases, with 18 bases separating them. CDR3 length equals 15 residues. This CDR3 reads CASIVGGLRAGELFF. In nucleotides, the CDR3 is TGTGCCAGCATCGTCGGGGGGCTGAGAGCCGGGGAGCTGTTTTTT.

The CDR3 here is CASSQANRQGARNGYTF. DNA of the CDR3: TGCGCCAGCAGCCAAGCTAATAGACAGGGGGCACGGAATGGCTACACCTTC. The chain couples TRBV4-1 to TRBJ1-2, with 10 bases aligning to TRBD1. From germline, CDR1 is MGHRA and CDR2 YSYEKL. The V gene end was trimmed by 1 base and the J gene end by 6 bases; junction bases not matched to a gene: 11. The CDR3 loop spans 17 amino acids.

This chain connects TRBV3-1 (or the pseudogene TRBV3-2) to TRBJ1-2; the D is unclear. The germline V gene has CDR1 LGHDT and CDR2 YNNKEL (reference sequence). The V and J ends lost 5 bases and 3 bases respectively, with 19 bases between them. The CDR3 consists of 16 residues. The CDR3 loop is CASSSTPAVVYYGYTF. The DNA of the CDR3 is TGTGCCAGCAGCAGCACCCCGGCGGTTGTTTACTATGGCTACACCTTC.

The CDR3 reads CASTDGGSPLHF. The CDR3, as DNA: TGTGCCAGCACCGATGGTGGTTCACCCCTCCACTTT. V and J are TRBV6-5 and TRBJ1-6; no firm D call. CDR1 is MNHEY, CDR2 SVGAGI, per germline. Trimming cost V 7 bases and J 9 bases, with 10 bases left between them. This CDR3 comprises 12 residues.

This clone was observed a handful of times. The chain has TRBV3-1 (or the pseudogene TRBV3-2) and TRBJ1-1; no clear D. The CDR3 covers 11 residues. The V end was cut by 1 base, the J end by 8 bases, with 5 bases between. Germline assignment: CDR1 LGHDT and CDR2 YNNKEL (reference sequence). The CDR3 nucleotides are TGTGCCAGCAGCCAAGGGCGGGAAGCTTTCTTT. This codes for CASSQGREAFF.